This T cell receptor beta chain originates from a study of blood T cell repertoires in COVID-19. Study background: T cells, B-cell-depleted T cells, or PBMCs provided the cDNA or gDNA that served as material.

There are 17 residues in the CDR3. CDR1 LGHNA and CDR2 YNFKEQ come from the germline V gene. Germline trimming cut 6 bases from V and 2 bases from J; bases unmatched to any gene: 14. Authors' analysis steps: Amplifying reference gene primers gave estimates of nucleated cell counts. Sequencing was performed with immunoSEQ multiplex PCR; in TCRdb, only in-frame clones are kept and a portion is missing. V, J and clone size derive from that table, while D and trimming were established from the DNA sequence. The sample records approximately 49,000 clones, about 81% being singletons. J is TRBJ1-1 and V is TRBV4-2, with TRBD1 identical over 8 bases. The sequencing input was peripheral blood. The receptor comes from a human donor with acute or convalescent COVID-19. The donor label of this sample is uncertain. The CDR3 protein is CASRSSGTGSLNTEAFF. The CDR3 region has the DNA TGTGCCAGCAGGAGCTCCGGGACAGGAAGCCTAAACACTGAAGCTTTCTTT.